These T cell receptor beta chains were read from a single sample in a study of blood T cell repertoires in COVID-19. TCRdb's table, derived via immunoSEQ multiplex PCR, lists solely in-frame clones and lacks some. The sample lists roughly 200,000 clones; 80% to 90% were seen once. Sequences were obtained from peripheral blood. All receptors derive from a woman between 35 and 50 years old with COVID-19, enrolled during active disease. CDR3s include the opening cysteine and the closing phenylalanine or tryptophan. The order of the fields is D gene, V gene, clone size, J gene, CDR3 DNA, CDR3 protein. D genes are given only for firm matches. Some rows mark clone size as missing; the rest say once, few, many or name a class of expanded clone.

NA	TRBV28	few	TRBJ1-5	TGTGCCAGCAGCCGCGGGGGACCCAATCAGCCCCAGCATTTT	CASSRGGPNQPQHF
TRBD2	TRBV7-9	NA	TRBJ2-2	TGTGCCAGCAGTTTACTAGCGGGAGGTGCCGGGGAGCTGTTTTTT	CASSLLAGGAGELFF
TRBD2	TRBV9	NA	TRBJ2-3	TGTGCCAGCAGCCAACGGGGGACTACTAGCACAGATACGCAGTATTTT	CASSQRGTTSTDTQYF
TRBD1	TRBV10-2	NA	TRBJ1-1	TGCGCCAGCAGTGACCCCGCCTTGACAGGGTCGAACACTGAAGCTTTCTTT	CASSDPALTGSNTEAFF
TRBD1	TRBV10-3	few	TRBJ1-2	TGTGCCATCAGGGGGGACAGTGCTAACTATGGCTACACCTTC	CAIRGDSANYGYTF
TRBD1	TRBV4-1	NA	TRBJ1-5	TGCGCCAGCAGCCAAGCGACAGGGGGACTTCGGCAGCCCCAGCATTTT	CASSQATGGLRQPQHF
TRBD2	TRBV7-3	NA	TRBJ2-7	TGTGCCAGCAGCTTTGGGACTAGCGCGCCCTACGAGCAGTACTTC	CASSFGTSAPYEQYF
NA	TRBV3-1/TRBV3-2	NA	TRBJ1-1	TGTGCCAGCAGCCAAGCCGGGGAGATGAACACTGAAGCTTTCTTT	CASSQAGEMNTEAFF
NA	TRBV30	many	TRBJ1-1	TGTGCCTGGAGCCGGGACAATCAGAGGGAAGCTTTCTTT	CAWSRDNQREAFF
NA	TRBV2	NA	TRBJ1-5	TGTGCCAGCAGCGGGACACTCAGTCAAAATCAGCCCCAGCATTTT	CASSGTLSQNQPQHF
NA	TRBV2	NA	TRBJ2-1	TGTGCCAGCAGTGCTAACAATGAGCAGTTCTTC	CASSANNEQFF
NA	TRBV12-5	NA	TRBJ1-1	TGTGCTAGTGGAAGTAAACTCGGACAGAACACTGAAGCTTTCTTT	CASGSKLGQNTEAFF
TRBD1	TRBV6-1	NA	TRBJ2-2	TGTGCCAGCAGTGATTTAGGCAGGGGGCTAACCGGGGAGCTGTTTTTT	CASSDLGRGLTGELFF
TRBD2	TRBV5-5	NA	TRBJ2-7	TGTGCCAGCAGCTCCGGACTAGCGGGTAACTACGAGCAGTACTTC	CASSSGLAGNYEQYF
NA	TRBV11-2	NA	TRBJ2-1	TGTGCCAGCAGCTTAGGGTCTGTGAGCTCCTACAATGAGCAGTTCTTC	CASSLGSVSSYNEQFF
TRBD1	TRBV2	NA	TRBJ1-4	TGTGCCAGCCGACAGGGGAGATTAGCAACTAATGAAAAACTGTTTTTT	CASRQGRLATNEKLFF
NA	TRBV2	NA	TRBJ2-5	TGTGCCTCCCCGACGGAGGCCTTCGGCCAAGAGACCCAGTACTTC	CASPTEAFGQETQYF
NA	TRBV11-2	NA	TRBJ2-2	TGTGCCAGCAGCTTAAATCCGGGGAACACCGGGGAGCTGTTTTTT	CASSLNPGNTGELFF
NA	TRBV28	NA	TRBJ2-1	TGTGCCAGCAAAGACGGGGGTGAGCAGTTCTTC	CASKDGGEQFF
TRBD2	TRBV30	NA	TRBJ2-1	TGTGCCTGGAGTAAAAGCGGGGACTACAATGAGCAGTTCTTC	CAWSKSGDYNEQFF
TRBD2	TRBV4-2	NA	TRBJ2-5	TGTGCCAGCAGCCAAGATATTGTAATATTTGGACTAGCGGGAGGGCAAGAGACCCAGTACTTC	CASSQDIVIFGLAGGQETQYF
TRBD1	TRBV9	NA	TRBJ2-4	TGTGCCAGCAGCCCACAGCCGGGACAGGCTCGGTACATTCAGTACTTC	CASSPQPGQARYIQYF
NA	TRBV5-4	NA	TRBJ2-1	TGTGCCAGCAGCTTGCGCAGGGGTAACTACAATGAGCAGTTCTTC	CASSLRRGNYNEQFF
TRBD1	TRBV27	NA	TRBJ2-7	TGTGCCAGCAGTAAGACGGCAGGGGGCTACGAGCAGTACTTC	CASSKTAGGYEQYF
NA	TRBV7-2	NA	TRBJ2-1	TGTGCCAGCAGCTTAGTATTTAACAATGAGCAGTTCTTC	CASSLVFNNEQFF
TRBD2	TRBV6-5	NA	TRBJ2-3	TGTGCCAGCAGTTACAACCTAGCGGGACCCACAGATACGCAGTATTTT	CASSYNLAGPTDTQYF
TRBD1	TRBV27	NA	TRBJ2-3	TGTGCCAGCAGGGCCGACAGGGGGGCCACAGATACGCAGTATTTT	CASRADRGATDTQYF
TRBD2	TRBV24-1	NA	TRBJ2-3	TGTGCCACCAGTGGGCCTAGCGGGAGGTTAGCTGACACGCAGTATTTT	CATSGPSGRLADTQYF
TRBD2	TRBV28	NA	TRBJ2-3	TGTGCCAGCACAACTCCCGGGACTAGCCTAACAGATACGCAGTATTTT	CASTTPGTSLTDTQYF
NA	TRBV30	NA	TRBJ2-7	TGTGCCTGGAATATTATAGGAGGGGGCGCCTACGAGCAGTACTTC	CAWNIIGGGAYEQYF
TRBD2	TRBV18	NA	TRBJ2-2	TGTGCCAGCTCACCGGGACTAACGACGAACACCGGGGAGCTGTTTTTT	CASSPGLTTNTGELFF
NA	TRBV18	NA	TRBJ1-1	TGTGCCAGCTCGTTACAGGGTTACACTGAAGCTTTCTTT	CASSLQGYTEAFF
NA	TRBV3-1/TRBV3-2	NA	TRBJ2-6	TGTGCCAGCAGCCAAGACATCTCTGGGGCCAACGTCCTGACTTTC	CASSQDISGANVLTF
TRBD2	TRBV30	once	TRBJ2-1	TGTGCCTCGGAACTAGCGGGAGGGGACAATGAGCAGTTCTTC	CASELAGGDNEQFF
NA	TRBV3-1/TRBV3-2	NA	TRBJ2-3	TGTGCCAGCAGCCAATGGGTAGGCGGAAGCACAGATACGCAGTATTTT	CASSQWVGGSTDTQYF
NA	TRBV30	few	TRBJ1-5	TGTGCCTGGAGTGGGCAGGGCAATCAGCCCCAGCATTTT	CAWSGQGNQPQHF
NA	TRBV28	NA	TRBJ1-5	TGTGCCAGCAGTGAGACAGTCTATAGCAATCAGCCCCAGCATTTT	CASSETVYSNQPQHF
TRBD1	TRBV7-3	NA	TRBJ1-2	TGTGCCAGCAGCCCAAAAGTGGGACAGGGCAAACGGTATGGCTACACCTTC	CASSPKVGQGKRYGYTF
NA	TRBV14	few	TRBJ2-1	TGTGCCAGCAGCCAAGATATGGAAAGGGGACTTAATCCTACCTCGTACAATGAGCAGTTCTTC	CASSQDMERGLNPTSYNEQFF
NA	TRBV6-5	NA	TRBJ2-7	TGTGCCAGCAGTTACTTCGGGGCCTACGAGCAGTACTTC	CASSYFGAYEQYF
NA	TRBV7-9	NA	TRBJ2-7	TGTGCCAGCAGCTTAGCCGGGATTGGCGAGCAGTACTTC	CASSLAGIGEQYF
TRBD2	TRBV7-9	NA	TRBJ2-1	TGTGCCAGCAGCCCTTTGGGGACTAGCGGGAGTGTCAACCATGAGAAGCAGTTCTTC	CASSPLGTSGSVNHEKQFF
TRBD1	TRBV9	NA	TRBJ2-3	TGTGCCAGCAGCCCGACGACAGGGCGCACAGATACGCAGTATTTT	CASSPTTGRTDTQYF
TRBD2	TRBV7-2	NA	TRBJ2-1	TGTGCCAGCAGCTTAGGGTCGGGGGGGTTCAATGAGCAGTTCTTC	CASSLGSGGFNEQFF
NA	TRBV6-5	NA	TRBJ1-5	TGTGCCAGCAGCAGGAACGGGGATGGGCAGCCCCAGCATTTT	CASSRNGDGQPQHF
NA	TRBV6-5	once	TRBJ1-1	TGTGCCAGCCAGGGGAACACTGAAGCTTTCTTT	CASQGNTEAFF
NA	TRBV18	NA	TRBJ2-5	TGTGCCAGCTCACCGGTCGCGGGGCGAGGGGAGACCCAGTACTTC	CASSPVAGRGETQYF
TRBD1	TRBV7-9	few	TRBJ2-3	TGTGCCAGCAACGACGTTATGCGGACAGGGAGCACAGATACGCAGTATTTT	CASNDVMRTGSTDTQYF
TRBD1	TRBV5-5	few	TRBJ2-2	TGTGCCAGCAGCATATCTCCGGGACAGGGGGCAGGGGAGCTGTTTTTT	CASSISPGQGAGELFF
NA	TRBV5-1	NA	TRBJ2-7	TGCGCCAGCAGCTTAGGCAGCGGCCTCTCCTACGAGCAGTACTTC	CASSLGSGLSYEQYF
TRBD1	TRBV28	NA	TRBJ1-2	TGTGCCAGCAGTTTACGGGACAGCCTTGGCTACACCTTC	CASSLRDSLGYTF
NA	TRBV7-9	once	TRBJ1-6	TGTGCCAGCAGCTTAGCCGGTTCACCCCTCCACTTT	CASSLAGSPLHF
TRBD2	TRBV6-5	NA	TRBJ2-1	TGTGCCAGCAGTTCCCTTAGCGGGGGGTCCTACAATGAGCAGTTCTTC	CASSSLSGGSYNEQFF
TRBD1	TRBV30	NA	TRBJ1-5	TGTGCCTGGAGTGTGGGGACAGGGGGCTTTCAGCCCCAGCATTTT	CAWSVGTGGFQPQHF
TRBD2	TRBV29-1	NA	TRBJ2-1	TGCAGCGTAGGTTGGGGACTAGCGGGAGTCGAGCAGTTCTTC	CSVGWGLAGVEQFF